One and the same sample provided the 28 T cell receptor beta chains below, sequenced in a study of regulatory T cells in long-lasting Graves disease. Sequencing libraries for TCR beta were prepared with iRepertoire HTBI primers and Arm-PCR of CDR3 regions. One entry per CDR3 protein, called by TCRdb with MiXCR from the multiplex PCR reads. The sample holds some 460,000 distinct CDR3 sequences, 15% to 20% seen once. Indicated time point: newly diagnosed GD, antithyroid drugs for less than 3 months. TCR sequences were obtained from RNA taken from PBMCs. These sequences were also reported in another study, on T cells in Graves' hyperthyroidism and ophthalmopathy.

This specimen consisted of peripheral blood mononuclear cells (PBMCs), obtained at new diagnosis, from a patient treated with antithyroid drugs. The receptors originated from a middle-aged man with Graves disease.

V gene TRBV27 combines with J gene TRBJ1-5; D is uncertain. Germline CDR1 MNHEY, CDR2 SMNVEV (reference sequence). V was shortened by 3 bases and J by 0 bases, with 9 bases between the two germline ends. The CDR3 consists of 15 residues. The CDR3 is CASSLSVHSNQPQHF. The CDR3 nucleotides read TGTGCCAGCAGTTTGTCCGTACATAGCAATCAGCCCCAGCATTTT.

V usage is TRBV20-1 and J usage is TRBJ1-6; D is possibly TRBD1 (5 bases). Germline V gene data show CDR1 as DFQATT and CDR2 as SNEGSKA (reference sequence). The CDR3 extends over 15 amino acids. V gave up 3 bases and J gave up 2 bases, with 11 bases separating them. For the CDR3, the DNA is TGCAGTGCTAGTGTTGGGGCGGCCTATAATTCACCCCTCCACTTT. The encoded protein is CSASVGAAYNSPLHF.

Comments on this clonotype: The conserved final phenylalanine or tryptophan is absent from the CDR3, which likely points to a read error. This sequence joins TRBV7-2 and TRBJ2-1, with D maybe TRBD2 (5 bases). This CDR3 is built from 16 residues. The V end was cut by 0 bases, the J end by 0 bases, with 9 bases between. CDR1 and CDR2 from the germline V gene are SGHTA and FQGNSA. The CDR3 sequence is CASSLAGDPSYNEQFL. CDR3 coding DNA: TGTGCCAGCAGCTTAGCGGGAGACCCCTCCTACAATGAGCAGTTCCTC.

This chain uses TRBV7-2 with TRBJ2-7; unclear D gene. The length of the CDR3 is 12 residues. V gave up 5 bases and J gave up 4 bases, with 9 bases separating them. Looked up from germline, CDR1 is SGHTA and CDR2 is FQGNSA. CDR3 nucleotide sequence: TGTGCCAGCAGCCCAAATATTTACGAGCAGTACTTC. Protein sequence: CASSPNIYEQYF.

In this sample, this clonotype turned up a few times. V and J are TRBV5-4 and TRBJ2-5, with D possibly matching TRBD1 (6 bases). Germline lookup yields CDR1 SGHNT and CDR2 YYREEE (reference sequence). The CDR3 length is 15 residues. V was cut by 1 base and J by 7 bases, with 17 bases left in between. CDR3 protein: CASSLSQGRRGTQYF. The DNA of the CDR3 is TGTGCCAGCAGCTTGTCCCAGGGGCGTAGGGGGACCCAGTACTTC. Together with reference TRBV5-4 and TRBJ2-5, the CDR3 gives the full variable domain: ETGVTQSPTHLIKTRGQQVTLRCSSQSGHNTVSWYQQALGQGPQFIFQYYREEENGRGNFPPRFSGLQFPNYSSELNVNALELDDSALYLCASSLSQGRRGTQYFGPGTRLLVL.

This clonotype came up many times. V and J are TRBV7-9 and TRBJ2-1; D ambiguous. This CDR3 is 14 amino acids long. Germline V gene data show CDR1 as SEHNR and CDR2 as FQNEAQ (reference sequence). V gave up 5 bases and J gave up 7 bases, with 15 bases separating them. The CDR3 protein is CASSHNGEGNEQFF. DNA of the CDR3: TGTGCCAGCAGCCACAACGGAGAAGGGAATGAGCAGTTCTTC. Together with reference TRBV7-9 and TRBJ2-1, the CDR3 gives the full variable domain: DTGVSQNPRHKITKRGQNVTFRCDPISEHNRLYWYRQTLGQGPEFLTYFQNEAQLEKSRLLSDRFSAERPKGSFSTLEIQRTEQGDSAMYLCASSHNGEGNEQFFGPGTRLTVL.

This clonotype appeared many times. A read error may account for a junction end that differs from germline. The J gene is TRBJ2-7, the V gene TRBV5-6, with TRBD2 as a possible D gene (5 bases). This CDR3 has 12 amino acids. From germline, CDR1 is SGHDT and CDR2 YYEEEE. CDR3: CASSLDRDSNLF. The CDR3 nucleotides read TGTGCCAGCAGCTTAGACCGGGATTCGAATCTTTTC.

This clonotype was observed a few times. Because the CDR3 is missing its conserved closing phenylalanine or tryptophan, this is likely a read error. The V and J genes are TRBV24-1 and TRBJ1-2; D is unresolved. CDR3 length: 14 amino acids. Per the germline V gene, CDR1 is KGHDR and CDR2 is SFDVKD. V lost 4 bases and J 4 bases, leaving 12 bases between the germline ends. The CDR3 region is CATSDLTRVYGYTL. The CDR3 nucleotides read TGTGCCACCAGTGACCTGACGAGGGTCTATGGCTACACCCTC.

This clonotype was seen many times. The chain employs TRBV7-2 and TRBJ2-1; 12 nucleotides match TRBD1. The V segment lost 5 bases and the J segment 4 bases; nucleotides outside the gene matches: 15. The CDR3 contains 19 residues. CDR1 and CDR2 (germline): SGHTA, FQGNSA. This CDR3 reads CASSQKGPGQGAGYNEQFF. In DNA form, the CDR3 reads TGTGCCAGCAGCCAGAAGGGGCCGGGACAGGGGGCTGGGTACAATGAGCAGTTCTTC.

V gene TRBV4-2 combines with J gene TRBJ1-6; possibly TRBD1 for D (6 bases). V lost 0 bases to trimming and J lost 9 bases, with 18 bases between them. CDR1 is LGHNA, CDR2 YNFKEQ, per germline. CDR3 length equals 17 residues. In nucleotides, the CDR3 is TGTGCCAGCAGCCAAGATGTAGGGGGTGCTAATTGTTCACCCCTCCACTTT. It is translated as CASSQDVGGANCSPLHF.

This clonotype was picked up many times. The gene calls are TRBV30 and TRBJ2-3, with 7 bases lining up with TRBD2. Germline trimming cut 5 bases from V and 2 bases from J; bases unmatched to any gene: 4. The CDR3 extends over 13 amino acids. The germline CDR1 and CDR2 sequences are GTSNPN and SVGIG (reference sequence). The CDR3 here is CAWERDNTDTQYF. In DNA form, the CDR3 reads TGTGCCTGGGAGCGGGATAACACAGATACGCAGTATTTT.

In its sample, this clonotype was seen a few times. The rearrangement uses TRBV28 and TRBJ1-5; D is possibly TRBD1 (5 bases). The CDR3 runs 13 residues. V lost 5 bases and J 7 bases, leaving 12 bases between the germline ends. The germline CDR1 and CDR2 sequences are MDHEN and SYDVKM. CDR3 sequence reads: CASSAQGVQPQHF. The CDR3, as DNA: TGTGCCAGCAGTGCCCAGGGAGTGCAGCCCCAGCATTTT.

As concerns this clonotype: A much larger clone lies one base from this, so it may be a read error. This chain links TRBV6-2 or TRBV6-3 with TRBJ2-7; a possible D gene is TRBD2 (6 bases). The V and J ends lost 10 bases and 7 bases respectively, with 23 bases between them. Germline V gives CDR1 MNHEY, CDR2 SVGEGT. The CDR3 length is 14 residues. The CDR3 loop reads CAITGLSSYNEQYF. As DNA, the CDR3 is TGTGCCATTACGGGACTCAGCTCCTACAATGAGCAGTACTTC.

The chain employs TRBV12-3 or TRBV12-4 and TRBJ2-6, with D uncertain. V gave up 6 bases and J gave up 0 bases, with 6 bases separating them. CDR3 size: 14 residues. The CDR3 region is CASRSNSGANVLTF. The CDR3 nucleotides read TGTGCCAGCAGATCTAACTCTGGGGCCAACGTCCTGACTTTC.

This clonotype was recorded many times. The V gene is TRBV24-1, the J gene TRBJ2-1; 10 nucleotides agree with TRBD2. From germline, CDR1 is KGHDR and CDR2 SFDVKD. This CDR3 contains 16 residues. The V segment lost 0 bases and the J segment 7 bases; nucleotides outside the gene matches: 5. The CDR3: CATSDLGHSGRNEQFF. Written as DNA, the CDR3 is TGTGCCACCAGTGATTTGGGACATAGCGGGAGGAATGAGCAGTTCTTC.

This clonotype has ten or more counts. The CDR3 DNA reads as TGCAGTGCTAGCGGCGGGAGCTCCTACAATGAGCAGTTCTTC. This translates into CSASGGSSYNEQFF. V is TRBV20-1 and J is TRBJ2-1; 7 bases align to TRBD2. CDR3 length: 14 amino acids. The V and J ends lost 3 bases and 0 bases, in that order; junction bases with no gene match: 2. Germline values: CDR1 DFQATT, CDR2 SNEGSKA (reference sequence).

The chain couples TRBV10-3 to TRBJ2-1; D call uncertain. The germline V gene encodes CDR1 ENHRY and CDR2 SYGVKD. Trimming removed 10 bases at V and 0 bases at J, with 10 bases between. The CDR3 is made up of 13 amino acids. In DNA, the CDR3 is TGTGCCACCGGCCCGAGCTCCTACAATGAGCAGTTCTTC. Protein sequence: CATGPSSYNEQFF.

This clonotype was recorded at least ten times. The chain combines TRBV13 with TRBJ1-4, with 10 bases matching TRBD1. This CDR3 has 14 residues. The V and J ends lost 5 bases and 6 bases, in that order; junction bases with no gene match: 3. Germline values: CDR1 PRHDT, CDR2 FYEKMQ (reference sequence). The CDR3 DNA follows: TGTGCCAGCAGCCGGACAGGGGGTGATGAAAAACTGTTTTTT. As protein: CASSRTGGDEKLFF.

This clonotype was observed many times. V is TRBV2 and J is TRBJ2-1; 10 bases fit TRBD2. J gave up 9 bases and V 6 bases, and 14 bases lay outside the gene matches. Germline values: CDR1 SNHLY, CDR2 FYNNEI. This CDR3 has 16 amino acids. CDR3 nucleotide sequence: TGTGCCAGCAGGGTTGGGCTAGCGGGAGAGCTCGGTGAGCAGTTCTTC. This encodes CASRVGLAGELGEQFF.

The V call is TRBV6-2 or TRBV6-3, the J call TRBJ2-3; 9 positions agree with TRBD2. Trimming took 4 bases from V and 5 from J; bases not matched to a gene: 4. The germline V gene encodes CDR1 MNHEY and CDR2 SVGEGT. This CDR3 is 14 amino acids long. As DNA, the CDR3 is TGTGCCAGCAGTTTAGCGGGAGTGGTAGATACGCAGTATTTT. Translation: CASSLAGVVDTQYF.

This clonotype was seen a few times. It may be a read error: a sequence one base away is much more abundant. V and J are TRBV11-2 and TRBJ2-7, with D possibly being TRBD1 (6 bases). Germline CDR1 reads SGHAT; CDR2 reads FQNNGV. The CDR3 has 11 amino acids. CDR3 in amino acids: CASSQGPSLLF. DNA of the CDR3: TGTGCCAGCAGCCAGGGGCCCTCCCTCCTTTTC.

This clonotype was picked up a small number of times. The chain employs TRBV10-3 and TRBJ2-1; D gene unclear. V lost 7 bases, J lost 7 bases, and 14 bases lay in between. Germline CDR1 and CDR2: ENHRY and SYGVKD. The CDR3 loop spans 13 amino acids. The CDR3 nucleotides read TGTGCCATCAACGGCGGCACCCAAAATGAGCAGTTCTTC. It codes for CAINGGTQNEQFF.

This clonotype was seen at least ten times. This sequence joins TRBV28 and TRBJ1-2; D not certain. The CDR3 sequence is 15 residues long. V shed 1 base and J shed 3 bases, with 12 bases lying between them. Germline CDR1 MDHEN, CDR2 SYDVKM. The CDR3 sequence is CASSLFQSEDYGYTF. The CDR3 nucleotides are TGTGCCAGCAGTTTATTCCAATCCGAGGACTATGGCTACACCTTC.

This clonotype has at least ten counts. This rearrangement joins TRBV2 to TRBJ2-7; 10 bases fit TRBD2. With 2 bases clipped from V and 2 bases from J, the junction kept 3 bases outside the gene matches. The CDR3 covers 15 residues. In germline, CDR1 is SNHLY, CDR2 FYNNEI. The CDR3: CASSELLAGAYEQYF. The DNA for the CDR3 is TGTGCCAGCAGTGAATTGCTAGCGGGGGCCTACGAGCAGTACTTC.

The chain carries TRBV5-5 and TRBJ2-5; 8 bases line up with TRBD1. CDR3 length: 16 residues. With V trimmed by 3 bases and J by 5 bases, 12 bases remained unmatched. The V gene's germline CDR1 is SGHKS and CDR2 YYEKEE (reference sequence). CDR3 protein: CASSSDRAWVPETQYF. DNA of the CDR3: TGTGCCAGCAGCTCGGACAGGGCCTGGGTCCCGGAGACCCAGTACTTC.

This clonotype was recorded many times. The chain has TRBV2 and TRBJ2-2; D possibly corresponds to TRBD2 (7 bases). The V gene lost 8 bases and the J gene lost 4 bases, with 11 bases spanning the gap. The V gene's germline CDR1 is SNHLY and CDR2 FYNNEI. This CDR3 comprises 13 residues. Here the CDR3 DNA reads TGTGCCAGCCGGGGGGCAGGCACCGGGGAGCTGTTTTTT. Residues: CASRGAGTGELFF.

This clonotype was observed at least ten times. The genes are TRBV11-2 and TRBJ2-7, with D perhaps matching TRBD2 (6 bases). Germline V lookup: CDR1 SGHAT, CDR2 FQNNGV. Trimming took 0 bases from V and 7 from J, leaving 16 bases between them. The CDR3 spans 15 residues. The CDR3 spells CASSLDRPSAEEQYF. The DNA of the CDR3 is TGTGCCAGCAGCTTAGATAGGCCTAGCGCCGAAGAGCAGTACTTC. The full variable domain, with the rest looked up from reference TRBV11-2 and TRBJ2-7, is EAGVAQSPRYKIIEKRQSVAFWCNPISGHATLYWYQQILGQGPKLLIQFQNNGVVDDSQLPKDRFSAERLKGVDSTLKIQPAKLEDSAVYLCASSLDRPSAEEQYFGPGTRLTVT.

This clonotype showed up many times. The CDR3 loop reads CASSPRLALSYEQYF. CDR3 nucleotides: TGTGCCAGCAGCCCCAGACTAGCGCTTTCCTACGAGCAGTACTTC. The rearrangement joins TRBV28 to TRBJ2-7; 8 bases align to TRBD2. The CDR3 is 15 amino acids. With 6 bases clipped from V and 1 base from J, the junction kept 8 bases outside the gene matches. Germline values: CDR1 MDHEN, CDR2 SYDVKM. The full variable domain, in which reference TRBV28 and TRBJ2-7 provide the parts outside the CDR3, is DVKVTQSSRYLVKRTGEKVFLECVQDMDHENMFWYRQDPGLGLRLIYFSYDVKMKEKGDIPEGYSVSREKKERFSLILESASTNQTSMYLCASSPRLALSYEQYFGPGTRLTVT.